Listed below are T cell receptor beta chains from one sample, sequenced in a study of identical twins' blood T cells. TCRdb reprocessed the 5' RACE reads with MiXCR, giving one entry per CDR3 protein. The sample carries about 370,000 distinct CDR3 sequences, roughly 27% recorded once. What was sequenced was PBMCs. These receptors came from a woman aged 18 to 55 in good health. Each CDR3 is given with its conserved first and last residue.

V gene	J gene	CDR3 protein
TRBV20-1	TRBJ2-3	CSARRRSTTDTQYF
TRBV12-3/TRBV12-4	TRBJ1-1	CASTADRCAFF
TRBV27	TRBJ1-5	CASSLWGRSNQPQHF
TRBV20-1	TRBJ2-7	CSASKQGTTYEQYF
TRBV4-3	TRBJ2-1	CASSQDTDGARKQFF
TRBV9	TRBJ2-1	CASSVVSRYNEQFF
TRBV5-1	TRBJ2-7	CASSLPDVSSSYEQYF
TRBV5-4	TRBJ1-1	CASNRGTGMNTEAFF
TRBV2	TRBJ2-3	CASSVRVADSTDTQYF
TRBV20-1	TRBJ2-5	CSARMPSSETQYF
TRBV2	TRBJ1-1	CASDDGINTEAFF
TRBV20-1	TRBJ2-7	CSARDSGRLSYEQYF
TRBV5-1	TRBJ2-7	CASSVRALEDEQYF
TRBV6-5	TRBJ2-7	CASSYAPGTLTESYEQYF
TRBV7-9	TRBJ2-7	CASSFADLYEQYF
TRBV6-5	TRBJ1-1	CASSYSSTDLDTEAFF
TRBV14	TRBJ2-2	CASSQVGDGELFF
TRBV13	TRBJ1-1	CASSAGGSLTEAFF
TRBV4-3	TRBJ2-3	CASSHLAGGTDTQYF
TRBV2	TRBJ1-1	CAGRTGGVVTEAFF
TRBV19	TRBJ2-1	CASSIGANNEQFF
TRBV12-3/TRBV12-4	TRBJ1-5	CASRATGGRNQPQHF
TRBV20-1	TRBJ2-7	CSAGGGKSSYEQYF
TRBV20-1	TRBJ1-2	CSASRSGGHGLYGYTF
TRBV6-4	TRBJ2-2	CASSGTSGTGELFF
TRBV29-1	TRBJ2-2	CSVVGTVTGELFF
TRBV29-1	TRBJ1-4	CSGRYNEKLFF
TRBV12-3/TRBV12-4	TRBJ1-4	CASSLGGREKLFF
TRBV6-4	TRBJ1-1	CASSDSTGAAFF
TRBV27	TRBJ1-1	CASSLGVIGRGGTEAFF
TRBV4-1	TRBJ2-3	CASSQVRRLPSTDTQYF
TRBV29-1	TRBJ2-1	CSVLGTGESNEQFF